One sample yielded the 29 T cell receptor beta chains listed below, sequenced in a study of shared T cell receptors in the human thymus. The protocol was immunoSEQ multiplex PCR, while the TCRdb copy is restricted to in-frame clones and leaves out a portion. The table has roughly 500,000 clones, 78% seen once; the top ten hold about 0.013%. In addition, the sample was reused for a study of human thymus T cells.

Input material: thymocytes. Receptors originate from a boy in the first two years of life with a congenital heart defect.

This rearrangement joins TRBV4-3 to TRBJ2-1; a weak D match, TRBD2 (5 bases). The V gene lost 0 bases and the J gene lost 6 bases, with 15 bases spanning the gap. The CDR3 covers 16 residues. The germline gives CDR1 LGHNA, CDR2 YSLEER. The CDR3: CASSQDDWRACNEQFF. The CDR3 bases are TGCGCCAGCAGCCAAGATGATTGGCGGGCGTGCAATGAGCAGTTCTTC.

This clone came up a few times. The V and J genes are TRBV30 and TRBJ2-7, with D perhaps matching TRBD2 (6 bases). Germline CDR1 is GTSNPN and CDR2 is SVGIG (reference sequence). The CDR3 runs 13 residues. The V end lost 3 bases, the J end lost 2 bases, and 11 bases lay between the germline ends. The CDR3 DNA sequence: TGTGCCTGGAGCGGGAGTAGGGCCTACGAGCAGTACTTC. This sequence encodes CAWSGSRAYEQYF. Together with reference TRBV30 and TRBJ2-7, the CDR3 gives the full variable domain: SQTIHQWPATLVQPVGSPLSLECTVEGTSNPNLYWYRQAAGRGLQLLFYSVGIGQISSEVPQNLSASRPQDRQFILSSKKLLLSDSGFYLCAWSGSRAYEQYFGPGTRLTVT.

The CDR3 sequence is CASSQLEPGLAGGWSSYEQYF. The CDR3 region has the DNA TGTGCCAGCAGCCAGCTTGAACCGGGACTAGCGGGAGGTTGGAGCTCCTACGAGCAGTACTTC. The genes are TRBV4-2 and TRBJ2-7; 15 nucleotides align to TRBD2. V trimming: 3 bases; J trimming: 0 bases; junction bases outside the gene matches: 15. CDR3 length: 21 amino acids. The germline CDR1 and CDR2 sequences are LGHNA and YNFKEQ.

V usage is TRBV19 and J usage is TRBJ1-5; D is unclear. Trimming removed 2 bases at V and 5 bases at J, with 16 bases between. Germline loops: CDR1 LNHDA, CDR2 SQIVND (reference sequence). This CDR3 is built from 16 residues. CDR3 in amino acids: CASSIMAHPGDQPQHF. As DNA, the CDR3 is TGTGCCAGTAGTATAATGGCTCACCCTGGTGATCAGCCCCAGCATTTT.

CDR3 loop: CAWSRQGSTGELFF. CDR3 DNA: TGTGCCTGGAGTAGACAGGGAAGTACCGGGGAGCTGTTTTTT. The gene calls are TRBV30 and TRBJ2-2, with 7 bases matching TRBD1. Trimming cost V 2 bases and J 5 bases; bases outside gene matches: 5. The CDR3 runs 14 residues. Germline-derived CDR1 and CDR2 are GTSNPN and SVGIG (reference sequence).

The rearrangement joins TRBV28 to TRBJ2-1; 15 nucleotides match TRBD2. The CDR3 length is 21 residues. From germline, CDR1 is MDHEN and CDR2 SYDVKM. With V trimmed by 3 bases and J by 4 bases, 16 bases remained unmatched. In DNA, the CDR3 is TGTGCCAGCAGTTTGGTCGGGGAACCCGGGACTAGCGGGGGGACTTACAATGAGCAGTTCTTC. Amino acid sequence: CASSLVGEPGTSGGTYNEQFF. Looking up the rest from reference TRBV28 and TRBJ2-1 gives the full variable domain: DVKVTQSSRYLVKRTGEKVFLECVQDMDHENMFWYRQDPGLGLRLIYFSYDVKMKEKGDIPEGYSVSREKKERFSLILESASTNQTSMYLCASSLVGEPGTSGGTYNEQFFGPGTRLTVL.

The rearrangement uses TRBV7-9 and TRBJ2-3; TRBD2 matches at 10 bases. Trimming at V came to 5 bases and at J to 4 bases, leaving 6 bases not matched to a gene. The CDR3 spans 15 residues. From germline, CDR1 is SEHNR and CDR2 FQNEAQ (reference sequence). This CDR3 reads CASSRSGREADTQYF. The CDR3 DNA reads TGTGCCAGCAGCCGCAGCGGGAGGGAGGCAGATACGCAGTATTTT. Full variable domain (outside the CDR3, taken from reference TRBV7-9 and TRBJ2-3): DTGVSQNPRHKITKRGQNVTFRCDPISEHNRLYWYRQTLGQGPEFLTYFQNEAQLEKSRLLSDRFSAERPKGSFSTLEIQRTEQGDSAMYLCASSRSGREADTQYFGPGTRLTVL.

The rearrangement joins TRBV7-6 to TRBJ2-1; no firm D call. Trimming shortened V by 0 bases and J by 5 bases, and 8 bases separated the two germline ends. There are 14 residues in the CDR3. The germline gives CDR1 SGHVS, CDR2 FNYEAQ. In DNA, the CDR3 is TGTGCCAGCAGCTTAGCGCGGAAAGACAATGAGCAGTTCTTC. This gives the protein CASSLARKDNEQFF. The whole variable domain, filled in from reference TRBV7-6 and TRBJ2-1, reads GAGVSQSPRYKVTKRGQDVALRCDPISGHVSLYWYRQALGQGPEFLTYFNYEAQQDKSGLPNDRFSAERPEGSISTLTIQRTEQRDSAMYRCASSLARKDNEQFFGPGTRLTVL.

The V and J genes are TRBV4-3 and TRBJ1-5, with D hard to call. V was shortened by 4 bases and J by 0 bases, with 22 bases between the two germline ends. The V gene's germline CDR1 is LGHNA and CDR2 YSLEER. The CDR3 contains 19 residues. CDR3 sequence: CASSLPRVPVFFSNQPQHF. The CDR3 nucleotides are TGCGCCAGCAGCCTCCCTCGGGTTCCAGTGTTCTTTAGCAATCAGCCCCAGCATTTT.

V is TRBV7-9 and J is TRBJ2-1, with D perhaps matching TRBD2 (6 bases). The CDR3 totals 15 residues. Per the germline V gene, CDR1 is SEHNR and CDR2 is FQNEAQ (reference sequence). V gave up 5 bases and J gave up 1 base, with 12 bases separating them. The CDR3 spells CASSVPGESYNEQFF. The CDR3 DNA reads TGTGCCAGCAGCGTCCCGGGAGAGTCCTACAATGAGCAGTTCTTC. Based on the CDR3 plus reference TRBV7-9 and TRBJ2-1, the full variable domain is DTGVSQNPRHKITKRGQNVTFRCDPISEHNRLYWYRQTLGQGPEFLTYFQNEAQLEKSRLLSDRFSAERPKGSFSTLEIQRTEQGDSAMYLCASSVPGESYNEQFFGPGTRLTVL.

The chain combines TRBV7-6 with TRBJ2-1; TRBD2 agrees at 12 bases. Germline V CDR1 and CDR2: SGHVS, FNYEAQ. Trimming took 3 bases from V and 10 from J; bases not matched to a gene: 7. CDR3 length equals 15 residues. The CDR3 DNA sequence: TGTGCCAGCAGCTTGGCTAGCGGGAGGGCCAGGGAGCAGTTCTTC. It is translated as CASSLASGRAREQFF.

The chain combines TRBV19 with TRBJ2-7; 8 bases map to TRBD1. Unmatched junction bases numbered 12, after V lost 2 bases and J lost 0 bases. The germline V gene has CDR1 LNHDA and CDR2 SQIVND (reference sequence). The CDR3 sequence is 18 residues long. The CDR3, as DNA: TGTGCCAGTAGTATATTGTTCCCCCACAGGGGGGACTCCTACGAGCAGTACTTC. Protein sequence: CASSILFPHRGDSYEQYF.

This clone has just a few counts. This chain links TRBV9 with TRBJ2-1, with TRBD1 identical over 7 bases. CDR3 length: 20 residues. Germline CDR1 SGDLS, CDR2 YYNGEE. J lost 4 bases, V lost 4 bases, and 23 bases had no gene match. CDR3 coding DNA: TGTGCCAGCAGCCCCCCGACCGGGACAGAGATTGCCCCGAGATACAATGAGCAGTTCTTC. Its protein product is CASSPPTGTEIAPRYNEQFF. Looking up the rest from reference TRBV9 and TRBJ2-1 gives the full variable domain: DSGVTQTPKHLITATGQRVTLRCSPRSGDLSVYWYQQSLDQGLQFLIQYYNGEERAKGNILERFSAQQFPDLHSELNLSSLELGDSALYFCASSPPTGTEIAPRYNEQFFGPGTRLTVL.

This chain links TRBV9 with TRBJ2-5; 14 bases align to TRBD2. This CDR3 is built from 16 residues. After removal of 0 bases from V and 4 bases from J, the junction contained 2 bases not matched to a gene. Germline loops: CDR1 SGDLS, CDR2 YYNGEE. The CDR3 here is CASSVVGTSGRETQYF. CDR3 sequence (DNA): TGTGCCAGCAGCGTAGTCGGGACTAGCGGGAGAGAGACCCAGTACTTC.

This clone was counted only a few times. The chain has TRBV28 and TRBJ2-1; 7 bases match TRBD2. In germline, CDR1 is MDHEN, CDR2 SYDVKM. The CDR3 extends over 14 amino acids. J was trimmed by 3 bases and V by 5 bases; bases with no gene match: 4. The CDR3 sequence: CASSLRDYYNEQFF. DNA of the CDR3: TGTGCCAGCAGTCTCCGGGACTACTACAATGAGCAGTTCTTC.

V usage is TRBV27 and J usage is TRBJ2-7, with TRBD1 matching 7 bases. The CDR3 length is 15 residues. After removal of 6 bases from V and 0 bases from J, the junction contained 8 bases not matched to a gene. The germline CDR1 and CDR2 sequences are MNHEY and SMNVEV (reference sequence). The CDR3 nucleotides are TGTGCCAGCAGAAACAGGGGTCATAGCTCCTACGAGCAGTACTTC. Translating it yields CASRNRGHSSYEQYF.

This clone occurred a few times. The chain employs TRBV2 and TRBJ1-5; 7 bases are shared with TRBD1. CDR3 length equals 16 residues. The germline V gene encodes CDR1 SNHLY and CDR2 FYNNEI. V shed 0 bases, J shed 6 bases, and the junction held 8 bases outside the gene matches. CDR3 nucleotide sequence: TGTGCCAGCAGTGAAGCGCTTCTCAGGGGGACTCAGCCCCAGCATTTT. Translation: CASSEALLRGTQPQHF.

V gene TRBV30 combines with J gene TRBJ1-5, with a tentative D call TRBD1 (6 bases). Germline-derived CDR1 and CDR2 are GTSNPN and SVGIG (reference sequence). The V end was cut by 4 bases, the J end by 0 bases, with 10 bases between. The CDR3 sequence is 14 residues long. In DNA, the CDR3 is TGTGCCTGGAAGGGGGAAAATAGCAATCAGCCCCAGCATTTT. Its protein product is CAWKGENSNQPQHF. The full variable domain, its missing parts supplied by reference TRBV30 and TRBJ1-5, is SQTIHQWPATLVQPVGSPLSLECTVEGTSNPNLYWYRQAAGRGLQLLFYSVGIGQISSEVPQNLSASRPQDRQFILSSKKLLLSDSGFYLCAWKGENSNQPQHFGDGTRLSIL.

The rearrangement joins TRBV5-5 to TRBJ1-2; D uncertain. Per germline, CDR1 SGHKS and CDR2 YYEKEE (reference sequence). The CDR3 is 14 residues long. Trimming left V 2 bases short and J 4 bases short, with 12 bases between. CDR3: CASSFSGRCYGYTF. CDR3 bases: TGTGCCAGCAGCTTTTCGGGGAGGTGCTATGGCTACACCTTC.

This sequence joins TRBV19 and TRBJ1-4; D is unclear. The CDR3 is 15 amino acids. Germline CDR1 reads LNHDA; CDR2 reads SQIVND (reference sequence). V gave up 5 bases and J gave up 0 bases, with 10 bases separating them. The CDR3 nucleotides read TGTGCCAGTAGTCGGAGGAAAGCAACTAATGAAAAACTGTTTTTT. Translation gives CASSRRKATNEKLFF.

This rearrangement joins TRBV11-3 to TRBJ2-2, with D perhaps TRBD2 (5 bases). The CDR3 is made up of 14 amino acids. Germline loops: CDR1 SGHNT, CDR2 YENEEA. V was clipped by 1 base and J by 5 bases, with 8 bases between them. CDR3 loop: CASSLAEETGELFF. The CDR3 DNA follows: TGTGCCAGCAGCTTAGCGGAGGAGACCGGGGAGCTGTTTTTT. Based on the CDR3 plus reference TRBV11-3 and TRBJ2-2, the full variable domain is EAGVVQSPRYKIIEKKQPVAFWCNPISGHNTLYWYLQNLGQGPELLIRYENEEAVDDSQLPKDRFSAERLKGVDSTLKIQPAELGDSAVYLCASSLAEETGELFFGEGSRLTVL.

The CDR3 DNA follows: TGTGCCAGCAGTTGTCGCCTAGCGGGAGTAAGGGGGAACACCGGGGAGCTGTTTTTT. It yields the protein CASSCRLAGVRGNTGELFF. V gene TRBV28 combines with J gene TRBJ2-2; 10 bases are shared with TRBD2. There are 19 residues in the CDR3. V lost 4 bases and J lost 1; bases outside the gene matches: 12. The germline V gene has CDR1 MDHEN and CDR2 SYDVKM.

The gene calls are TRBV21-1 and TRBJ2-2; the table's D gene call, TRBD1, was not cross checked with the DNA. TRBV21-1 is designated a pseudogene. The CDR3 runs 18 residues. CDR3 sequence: CASSQLRQVPGETGELFF. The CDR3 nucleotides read TGTGCCAGCAGTCAACTACGTCAGGTTCCAGGGGAAACCGGGGAGCTGTTTTTT.

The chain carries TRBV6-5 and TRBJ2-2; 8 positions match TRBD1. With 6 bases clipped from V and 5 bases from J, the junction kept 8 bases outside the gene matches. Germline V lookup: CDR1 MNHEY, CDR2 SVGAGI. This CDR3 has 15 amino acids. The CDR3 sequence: CASSSRTGTTGELFF. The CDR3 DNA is TGTGCCAGCAGCTCGAGGACAGGGACAACCGGGGAGCTGTTTTTT.

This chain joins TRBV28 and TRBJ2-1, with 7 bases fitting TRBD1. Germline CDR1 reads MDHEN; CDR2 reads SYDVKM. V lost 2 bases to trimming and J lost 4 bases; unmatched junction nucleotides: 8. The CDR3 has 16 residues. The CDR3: CASSLGPGQPYNEQFF. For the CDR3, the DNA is TGTGCCAGCAGTTTAGGGCCGGGACAGCCTTACAATGAGCAGTTCTTC.

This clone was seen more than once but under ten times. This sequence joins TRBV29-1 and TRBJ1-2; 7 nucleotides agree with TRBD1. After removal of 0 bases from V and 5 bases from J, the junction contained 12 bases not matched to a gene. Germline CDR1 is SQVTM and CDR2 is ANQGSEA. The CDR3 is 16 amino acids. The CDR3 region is CSVEDRAGGEWYGYTF. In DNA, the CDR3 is TGCAGCGTTGAAGATAGGGCAGGGGGTGAATGGTATGGCTACACCTTC.

In DNA form, the CDR3 reads TGTGCCAGCAGCGTAGGGATACAGCGGGGCACAGATACGCAGTATTTT. Protein: CASSVGIQRGTDTQYF. This sequence joins TRBV9 and TRBJ2-3; D possibly corresponds to TRBD2 (6 bases). The V end was cut by 0 bases, the J end by 1 base, with 12 bases between. This CDR3 contains 16 residues. Germline-derived CDR1 and CDR2 are SGDLS and YYNGEE.

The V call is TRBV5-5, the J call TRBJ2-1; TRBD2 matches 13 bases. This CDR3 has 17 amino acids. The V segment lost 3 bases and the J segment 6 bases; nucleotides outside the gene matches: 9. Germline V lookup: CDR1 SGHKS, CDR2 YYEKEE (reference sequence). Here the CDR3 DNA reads TGTGCCAGCAGCTCAGGACTAGCGGGAGCTTCTCCCAATGAGCAGTTCTTC. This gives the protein CASSSGLAGASPNEQFF.

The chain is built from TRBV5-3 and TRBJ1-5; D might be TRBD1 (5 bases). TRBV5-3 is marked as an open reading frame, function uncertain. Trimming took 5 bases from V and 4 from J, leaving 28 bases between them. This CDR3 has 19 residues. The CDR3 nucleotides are TGTGCCAGAAGAAGCGTTACGCAGCGGGGCATTTGGTGGAATCAGCCCCAGCATTTT. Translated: CARRSVTQRGIWWNQPQHF.